This TCR beta chain emerged from a study of T cells expressing NK-cell markers. With the 5' RACE reads reprocessed, TCRdb shows one record per CDR3 protein and no DNA. This repertoire includes fewer than 550,000 distinct CDR3 sequences. In germline, CDR1 is SNHLY, CDR2 FYNNEI. This CDR3 has 13 residues. The source of this sequence is a woman aged 45 to 65 in good health. Sample: blood T cells: a sorted CD56 or NKG2C T cell subset, CD4+ or CD8+ T cells, or bulk PBMC T cells (not recorded which). The chain employs TRBV2 and TRBJ1-2; lacking DNA, the TRBD1 call made by TCRdb goes unchecked. Here the CDR3 reads CAGQGQGNYGYTF.